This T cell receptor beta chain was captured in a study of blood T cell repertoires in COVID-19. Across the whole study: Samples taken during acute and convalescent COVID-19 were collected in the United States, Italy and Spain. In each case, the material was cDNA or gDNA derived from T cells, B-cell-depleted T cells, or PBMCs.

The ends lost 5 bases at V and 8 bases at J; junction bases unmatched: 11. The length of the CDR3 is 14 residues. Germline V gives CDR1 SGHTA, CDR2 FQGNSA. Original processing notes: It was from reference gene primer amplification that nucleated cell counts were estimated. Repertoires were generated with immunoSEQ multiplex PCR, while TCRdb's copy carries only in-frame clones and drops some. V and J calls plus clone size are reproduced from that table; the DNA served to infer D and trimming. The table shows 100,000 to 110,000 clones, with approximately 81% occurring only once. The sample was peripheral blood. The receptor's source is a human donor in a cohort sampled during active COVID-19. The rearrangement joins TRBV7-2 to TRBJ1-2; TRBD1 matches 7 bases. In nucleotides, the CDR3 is TGTGCCAGCAGCGCCCGGGGACAGTACTTAGGCTACACCTTC. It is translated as CASSARGQYLGYTF.